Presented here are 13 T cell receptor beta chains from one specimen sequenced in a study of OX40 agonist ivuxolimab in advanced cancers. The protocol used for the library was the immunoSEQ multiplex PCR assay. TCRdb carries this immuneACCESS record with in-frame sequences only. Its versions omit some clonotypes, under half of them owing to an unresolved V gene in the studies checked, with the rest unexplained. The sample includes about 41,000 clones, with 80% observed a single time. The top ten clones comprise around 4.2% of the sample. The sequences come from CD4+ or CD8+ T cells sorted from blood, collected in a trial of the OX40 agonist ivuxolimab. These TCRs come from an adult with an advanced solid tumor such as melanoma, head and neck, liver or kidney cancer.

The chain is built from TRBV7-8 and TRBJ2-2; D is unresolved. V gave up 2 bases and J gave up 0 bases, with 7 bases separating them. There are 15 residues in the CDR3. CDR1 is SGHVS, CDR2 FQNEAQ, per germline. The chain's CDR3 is CASSLNQANTGELFF. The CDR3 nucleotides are TGTGCCAGCAGCTTAAATCAGGCGAACACCGGGGAGCTGTTTTTT.

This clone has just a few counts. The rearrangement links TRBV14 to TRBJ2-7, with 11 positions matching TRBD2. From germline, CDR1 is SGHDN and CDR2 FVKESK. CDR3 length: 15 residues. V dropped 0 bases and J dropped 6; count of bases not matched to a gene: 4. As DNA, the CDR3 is TGTGCCAGCAGCCAAGATCTAGCGGGAGGTCGCGAGCAGTACTTC. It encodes CASSQDLAGGREQYF.

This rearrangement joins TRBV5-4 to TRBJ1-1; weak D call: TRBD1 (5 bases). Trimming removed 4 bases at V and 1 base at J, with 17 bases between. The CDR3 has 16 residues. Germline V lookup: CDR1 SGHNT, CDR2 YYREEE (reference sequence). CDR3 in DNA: TGTGCCAGCAGCCCGTCGGGGGGTGTGACGAACACTGAAGCTTTCTTT. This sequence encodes CASSPSGGVTNTEAFF.

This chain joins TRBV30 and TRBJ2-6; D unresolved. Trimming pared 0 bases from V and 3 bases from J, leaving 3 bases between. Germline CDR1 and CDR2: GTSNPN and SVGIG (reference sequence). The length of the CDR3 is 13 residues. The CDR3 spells CAWSVRGANVLTF. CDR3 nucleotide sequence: TGTGCCTGGAGTGTACGTGGGGCCAACGTCCTGACTTTC.

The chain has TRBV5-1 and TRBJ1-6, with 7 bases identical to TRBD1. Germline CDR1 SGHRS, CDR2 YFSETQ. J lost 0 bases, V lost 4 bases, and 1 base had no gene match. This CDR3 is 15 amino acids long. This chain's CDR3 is CASSRDSSYNSPLHF. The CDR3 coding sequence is TGCGCCAGCAGCCGGGACAGCTCCTATAATTCACCCCTCCACTTT. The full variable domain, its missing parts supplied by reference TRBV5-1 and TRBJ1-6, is KAGVTQTPRYLIKTRGQQVTLSCSPISGHRSVSWYQQTPGQGLQFLFEYFSETQRNKGNFPGRFSGRQFSNSRSEMNVSTLELGDSALYLCASSRDSSYNSPLHFGNGTRLTVT.

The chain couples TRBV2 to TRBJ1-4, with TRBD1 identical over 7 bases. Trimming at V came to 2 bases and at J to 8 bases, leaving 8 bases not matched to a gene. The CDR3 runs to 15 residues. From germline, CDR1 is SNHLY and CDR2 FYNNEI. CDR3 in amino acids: CASSERYRGKEKLFF. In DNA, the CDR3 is TGTGCCAGCAGTGAACGGTACAGGGGAAAAGAAAAACTGTTTTTT.

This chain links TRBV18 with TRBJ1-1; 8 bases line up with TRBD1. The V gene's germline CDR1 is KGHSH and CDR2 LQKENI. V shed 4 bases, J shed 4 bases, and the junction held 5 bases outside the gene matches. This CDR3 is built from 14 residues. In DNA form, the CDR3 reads TGTGCCAGCTCACAAGGAGACAGGGGCACTGAAGCTTTCTTT. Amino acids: CASSQGDRGTEAFF.

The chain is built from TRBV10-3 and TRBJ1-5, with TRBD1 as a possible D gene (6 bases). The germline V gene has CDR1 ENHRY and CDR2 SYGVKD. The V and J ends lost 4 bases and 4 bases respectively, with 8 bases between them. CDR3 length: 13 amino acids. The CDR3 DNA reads TGTGCCATCAGTGCTACAGGGAATCAGCCCCAGCATTTT. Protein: CAISATGNQPQHF.

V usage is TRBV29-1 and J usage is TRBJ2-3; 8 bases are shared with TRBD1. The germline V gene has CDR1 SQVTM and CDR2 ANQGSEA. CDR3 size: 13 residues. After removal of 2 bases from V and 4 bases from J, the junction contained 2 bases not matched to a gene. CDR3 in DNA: TGCAGCGTTGAAAGGACAGGGTCAGATACGCAGTATTTT. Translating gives CSVERTGSDTQYF.

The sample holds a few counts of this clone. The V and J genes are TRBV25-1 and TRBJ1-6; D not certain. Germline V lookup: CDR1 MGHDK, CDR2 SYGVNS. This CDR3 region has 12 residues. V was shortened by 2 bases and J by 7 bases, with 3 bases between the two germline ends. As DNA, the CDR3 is TGTGCCAGCAGTGAACTGAATTCACCCCTCCACTTT. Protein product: CASSELNSPLHF.

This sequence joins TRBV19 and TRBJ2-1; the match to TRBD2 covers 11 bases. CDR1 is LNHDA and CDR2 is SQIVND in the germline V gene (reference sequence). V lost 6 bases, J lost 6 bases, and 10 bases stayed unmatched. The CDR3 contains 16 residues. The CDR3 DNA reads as TGTGCCAGTAGAACTCCTAGCGGGAGGATGAGCAATGAGCAGTTCTTC. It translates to CASRTPSGRMSNEQFF.

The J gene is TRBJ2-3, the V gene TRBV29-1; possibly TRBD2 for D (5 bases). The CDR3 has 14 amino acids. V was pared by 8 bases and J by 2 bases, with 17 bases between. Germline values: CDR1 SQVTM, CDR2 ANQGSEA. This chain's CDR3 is CSHRHEGNTDTQYF. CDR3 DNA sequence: TGCAGCCATCGACACGAGGGAAACACAGATACGCAGTATTTT.

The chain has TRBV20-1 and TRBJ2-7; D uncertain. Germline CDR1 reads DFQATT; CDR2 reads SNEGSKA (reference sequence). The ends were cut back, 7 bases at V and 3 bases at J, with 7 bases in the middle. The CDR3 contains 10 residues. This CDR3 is CSDRYYEQYF. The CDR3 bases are TGCAGTGACCGGTACTACGAGCAGTACTTC.